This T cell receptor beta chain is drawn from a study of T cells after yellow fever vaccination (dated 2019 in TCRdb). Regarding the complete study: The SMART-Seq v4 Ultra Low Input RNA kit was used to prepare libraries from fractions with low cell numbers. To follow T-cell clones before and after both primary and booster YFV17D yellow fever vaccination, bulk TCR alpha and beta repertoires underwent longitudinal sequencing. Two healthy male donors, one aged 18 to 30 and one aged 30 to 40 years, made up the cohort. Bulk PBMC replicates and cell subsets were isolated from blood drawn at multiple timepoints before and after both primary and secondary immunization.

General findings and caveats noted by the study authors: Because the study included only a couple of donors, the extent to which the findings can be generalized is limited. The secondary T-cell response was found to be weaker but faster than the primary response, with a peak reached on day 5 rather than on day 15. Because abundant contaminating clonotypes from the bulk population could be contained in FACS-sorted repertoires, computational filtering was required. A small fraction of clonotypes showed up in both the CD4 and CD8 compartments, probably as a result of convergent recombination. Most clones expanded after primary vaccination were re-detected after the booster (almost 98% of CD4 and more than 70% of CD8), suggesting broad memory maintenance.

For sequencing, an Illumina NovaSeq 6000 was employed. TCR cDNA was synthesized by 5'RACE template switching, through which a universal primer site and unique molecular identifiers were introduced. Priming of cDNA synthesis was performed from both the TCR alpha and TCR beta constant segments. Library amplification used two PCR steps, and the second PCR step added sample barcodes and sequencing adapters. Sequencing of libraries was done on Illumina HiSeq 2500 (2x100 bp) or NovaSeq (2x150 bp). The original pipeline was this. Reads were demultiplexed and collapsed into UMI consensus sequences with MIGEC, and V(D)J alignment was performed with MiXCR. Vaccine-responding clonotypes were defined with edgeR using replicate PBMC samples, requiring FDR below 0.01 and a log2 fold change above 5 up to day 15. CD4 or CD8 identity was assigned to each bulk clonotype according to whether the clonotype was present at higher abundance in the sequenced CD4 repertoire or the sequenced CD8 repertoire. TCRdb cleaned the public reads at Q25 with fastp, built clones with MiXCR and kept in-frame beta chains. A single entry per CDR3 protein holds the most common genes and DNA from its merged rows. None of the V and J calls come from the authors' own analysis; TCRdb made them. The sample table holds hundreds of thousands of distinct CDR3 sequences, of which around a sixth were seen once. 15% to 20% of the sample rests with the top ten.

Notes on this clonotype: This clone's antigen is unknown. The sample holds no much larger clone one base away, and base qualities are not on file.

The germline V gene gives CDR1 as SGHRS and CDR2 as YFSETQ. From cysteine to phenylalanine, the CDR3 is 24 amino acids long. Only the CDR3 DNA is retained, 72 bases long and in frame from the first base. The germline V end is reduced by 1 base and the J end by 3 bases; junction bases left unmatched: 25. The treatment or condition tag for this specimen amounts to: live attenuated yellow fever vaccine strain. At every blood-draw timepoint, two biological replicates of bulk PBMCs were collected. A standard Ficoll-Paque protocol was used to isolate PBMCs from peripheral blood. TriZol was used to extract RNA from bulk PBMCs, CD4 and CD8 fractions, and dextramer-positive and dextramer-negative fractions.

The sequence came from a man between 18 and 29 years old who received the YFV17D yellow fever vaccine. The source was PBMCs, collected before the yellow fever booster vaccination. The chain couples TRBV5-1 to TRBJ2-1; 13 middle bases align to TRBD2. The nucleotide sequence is TGCGCCAGCAGCTTGATGACAGGGGGCGGACTAGCGGGGGCGAACCCGAACAACTACAATGAGCAGTTCTTC. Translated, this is CASSLMTGGGLAGANPNNYNEQFF.